These T cell receptor beta chains were read from a single sample in a study of shared clonotypes between healthy human individuals. TCRdb's copy holds only in-frame clones and misses some; the assay was immunoSEQ multiplex PCR. Here the sample spans some 2,500,000 clones, 90% to 95% being singletons. The sequencing sample was made of naive CD4+ T cells from PBMCs. Every receptor here comes from a man aged 18 to 35 in good health. Some clones in this sample may be carry-over from other donors' samples. Both conserved end residues are part of each CDR3. The D gene is left open where the match is weak. Where a row states a size, it is once, few, many or the class of an expanded clone; other rows omit it.

CDR3	DNA	size	D	V	J
CASSDRSGANVLTF	TGTGCCAGCAGCGACAGGTCTGGGGCCAACGTCCTGACTTTC	NA	NA	TRBV9	TRBJ2-6
CASSPTAGTEAFF	TGTGCCAGCTCACCAACGGCGGGCACTGAAGCTTTCTTT	NA	NA	TRBV18	TRBJ1-1
CASSLEPYNEQFF	TGTGCCAGCAGCTTGGAGCCGTACAATGAGCAGTTCTTC	NA	NA	TRBV5-6	TRBJ2-1
CASSVDRGYGYTF	TGTGCCAGCAGCGTAGACAGGGGTTATGGCTACACCTTC	NA	TRBD1	TRBV5-6	TRBJ1-2
CASSLDGPTTKQYF	TGCGCCAGCAGCTTGGACGGACCAACTACCAAGCAGTACTTC	once	NA	TRBV5-1	TRBJ2-7
CASSAQGVYSNQPQHF	TGTGCCAGCAGCGCACAGGGGGTATATAGCAATCAGCCCCAGCATTTT	NA	TRBD1	TRBV7-8	TRBJ1-5
CASSSRTGGYGYTF	TGTGCCAGCAGCTCCCGGACAGGAGGCTATGGCTACACCTTC	NA	TRBD1	TRBV5-4	TRBJ1-2
CASSERGGLLEAFF	TGTGCCAGCAGTGAACGGGGGGGGCTCTTAGAAGCTTTCTTT	NA	NA	TRBV6-1	TRBJ1-1
CASSAGQGGSGELFF	TGTGCCAGCAGCGCCGGACAGGGCGGGTCCGGGGAGCTGTTTTTT	NA	TRBD1	TRBV9	TRBJ2-2
CASSQVHHTGEQYF	TGTGCCAGCAGCCAAGTTCATCATACGGGCGAGCAGTACTTC	NA	NA	TRBV14	TRBJ2-7
CASSPTSMIGSPLHF	TGTGCCAGCTCACCCACATCAATGATTGGTTCACCCCTCCACTTT	once	NA	TRBV18	TRBJ1-6
CASSYTVAGDETFF	TGTGCCAGCTCATACACTGTAGCGGGGGACGAGACTTTCTTT	few	NA	TRBV18	TRBJ1-1
CASSDQGSYGYTF	TGTGCCAGCAGTGATCAGGGGAGCTATGGCTACACCTTC	NA	NA	TRBV2	TRBJ1-2
CASTMGGLNTEAFF	TGTGCCAGTACCATGGGAGGGTTGAACACTGAAGCTTTCTTT	NA	NA	TRBV19	TRBJ1-1
CASSTLGQGLSGANVLTF	TGTGCCAGCAGTACTCTAGGACAGGGCTTATCTGGGGCCAACGTCCTGACTTTC	NA	TRBD1	TRBV28	TRBJ2-6
CASSTSNTEAFF	TGTGCCAGCTCTACTTCGAACACTGAAGCTTTCTTT	few	NA	TRBV18	TRBJ1-1
CASSSPGNEQYF	TGTGCCAGCAGCTCCCCAGGGAATGAGCAGTACTTC	NA	NA	TRBV7-2	TRBJ2-7
CASSAPDRGNYEQYF	TGTGCCAGTAGCGCCCCGGACAGGGGGAACTACGAGCAGTACTTC	NA	TRBD1	TRBV19	TRBJ2-7
CASSSIPSTGGGPNYGYTF	TGTGCCAGCAGCTCCATACCCTCAACGGGGGGCGGACCTAACTATGGCTACACCTTC	NA	NA	TRBV11-2	TRBJ1-2
CASSGIGQGSYGYTF	TGTGCCAGCAGTGGTATAGGACAGGGTTCCTATGGCTACACCTTC	NA	TRBD1	TRBV2	TRBJ1-2
CASSWGPNAPEQFF	TGCGCCAGCAGCTGGGGCCCCAACGCCCCTGAGCAGTTCTTC	once	NA	TRBV5-1	TRBJ2-1
CALARAGLRTGELFF	TGTGCCCTAGCCAGGGCAGGGTTGCGGACCGGGGAGCTGTTTTTT	NA	NA	TRBV6-1	TRBJ2-2
CASSLDRAGYTF	TGTGCCAGCAGCTTGGACAGGGCTGGCTACACCTTC	few	NA	TRBV5-6	TRBJ1-2
CASSDPAGGLDNEQFF	TGTGCCAGCAGTGACCCAGCGGGAGGGCTCGACAATGAGCAGTTCTTC	few	TRBD2	TRBV6-1	TRBJ2-1
CASRKYGTSGSYEQYF	TGTGCCAGCAGAAAATATGGGACTAGCGGATCCTACGAGCAGTACTTC	few	TRBD2	TRBV5-4	TRBJ2-7